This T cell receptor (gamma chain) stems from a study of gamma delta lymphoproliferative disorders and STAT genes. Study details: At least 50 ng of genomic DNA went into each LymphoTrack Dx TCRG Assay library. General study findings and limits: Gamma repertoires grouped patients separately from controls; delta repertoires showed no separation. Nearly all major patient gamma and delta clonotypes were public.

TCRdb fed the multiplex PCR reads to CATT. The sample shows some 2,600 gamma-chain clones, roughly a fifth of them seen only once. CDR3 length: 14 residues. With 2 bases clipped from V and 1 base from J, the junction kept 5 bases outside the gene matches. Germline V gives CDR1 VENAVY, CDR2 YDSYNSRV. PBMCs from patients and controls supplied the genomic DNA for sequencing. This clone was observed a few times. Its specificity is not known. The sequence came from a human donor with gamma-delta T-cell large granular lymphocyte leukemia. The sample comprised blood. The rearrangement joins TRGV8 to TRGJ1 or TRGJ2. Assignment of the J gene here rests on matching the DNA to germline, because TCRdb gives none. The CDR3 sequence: CATWDNDNYYKKLF. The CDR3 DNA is TGTGCCACCTGGGATAACGATAATTATTATAAGAAACTCTTT.